This T cell receptor (beta chain) derives from a study of cytomegalovirus exposure and HLA in healthy donors. Findings of the study overall: V- and J-gene trimming in TCR beta was tied to a missense DCLRE1C variant by an analysis performed later.

Primers: 60 Vbeta forward and 13 Jbeta reverse. Here immunoSEQ multiplex PCR was the method, and the copy in TCRdb shows in-frame clones only, minus some. The repertoire holds about 110,000 clones, approximately 69% seen once, with under 4% in the top ten. The CDR3 loop spans 14 amino acids. Germline V gene lookup returns CDR1 KGHSH and CDR2 LQKENI. The ends lost 4 bases at V and 5 bases at J; junction bases unmatched: 3. With regard to this clone: What it binds is not known.

The clonotype comes from a man between 25 and 39 years old in good health and CMV-seronegative. The sample comprised PBMCs. The chain joins TRBV18 to TRBJ1-1; TRBD1 aligns across 11 bases. CDR3: CASSRGQGETEAFF. CDR3 sequence (DNA): TGTGCCAGCTCACGGGGACAGGGGGAAACTGAAGCTTTCTTT.